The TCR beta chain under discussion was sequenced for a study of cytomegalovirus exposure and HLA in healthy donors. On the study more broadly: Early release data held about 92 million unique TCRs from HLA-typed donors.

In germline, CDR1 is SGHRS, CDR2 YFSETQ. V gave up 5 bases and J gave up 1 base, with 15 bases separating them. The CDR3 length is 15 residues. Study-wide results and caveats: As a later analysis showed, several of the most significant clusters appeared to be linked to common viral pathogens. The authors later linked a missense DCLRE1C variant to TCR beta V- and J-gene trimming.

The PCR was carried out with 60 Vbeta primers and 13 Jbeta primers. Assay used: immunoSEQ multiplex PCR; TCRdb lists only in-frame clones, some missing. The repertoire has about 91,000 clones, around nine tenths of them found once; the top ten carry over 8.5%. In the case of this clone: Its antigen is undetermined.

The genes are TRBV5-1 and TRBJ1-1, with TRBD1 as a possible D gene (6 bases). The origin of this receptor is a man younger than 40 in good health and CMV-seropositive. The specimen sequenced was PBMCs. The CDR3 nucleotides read TGCGCCAGCAGAGACCCCCGGGGGGCGAACACTGAAGCTTTCTTT. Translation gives CASRDPRGANTEAFF.